Reported below is one TCR beta chain. Its antigen is not known. These data belong to a study of cytomegalovirus exposure and HLA in healthy donors. Study-wide results and caveats: Among TCR beta chains of equal frequency, HLA-associated ones were more clonally expanded in a later analysis. The classifier, whose performance was assessed in both the original and validation cohorts, reportedly diagnosed cytomegalovirus status with high specificity and sensitivity.

The PCR used 60 Vbeta and 13 Jbeta primers. The repertoire was sequenced with immunoSEQ multiplex PCR; TCRdb's copy has only in-frame clones and lacks some. Counted here are about 36,000 clones, roughly three quarters occurring once; the ten biggest clones make up 5% to 8%. Each donor was healthy, and each was a bone marrow donor. CDR3 length: 12 amino acids. The germline CDR1 and CDR2 sequences are MGHDK and SYGVNS. V lost 4 bases to trimming and J lost 7 bases, with 8 bases between them. The specimen was PBMCs. This receptor was taken from a man aged 25-45 years in good health and CMV-seronegative. The chain carries TRBV25-1 and TRBJ2-1; a possible D gene is TRBD1 (6 bases). The CDR3 region has the DNA TGTGCCAGCAGTGTGACAGGTAATGAGCAGTTCTTC. This translates into CASSVTGNEQFF.